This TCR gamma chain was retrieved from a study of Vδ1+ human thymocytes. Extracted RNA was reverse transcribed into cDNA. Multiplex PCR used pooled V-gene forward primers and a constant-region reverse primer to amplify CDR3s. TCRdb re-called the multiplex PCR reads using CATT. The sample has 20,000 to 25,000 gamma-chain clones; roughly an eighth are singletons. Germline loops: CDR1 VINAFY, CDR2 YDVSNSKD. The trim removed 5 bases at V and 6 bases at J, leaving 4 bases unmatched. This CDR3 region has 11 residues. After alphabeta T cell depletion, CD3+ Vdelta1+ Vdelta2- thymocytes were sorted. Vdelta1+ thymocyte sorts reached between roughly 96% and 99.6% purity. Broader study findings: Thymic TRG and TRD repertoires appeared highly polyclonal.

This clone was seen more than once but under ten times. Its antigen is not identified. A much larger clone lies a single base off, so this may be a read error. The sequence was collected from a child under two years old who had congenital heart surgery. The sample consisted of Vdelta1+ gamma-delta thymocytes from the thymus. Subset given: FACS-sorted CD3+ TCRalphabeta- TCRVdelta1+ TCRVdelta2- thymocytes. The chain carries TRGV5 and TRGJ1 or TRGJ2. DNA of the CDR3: TGTGCCACCTGGGCTTCTTATAAGAAACTCTTT. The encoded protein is CATWASYKKLF.